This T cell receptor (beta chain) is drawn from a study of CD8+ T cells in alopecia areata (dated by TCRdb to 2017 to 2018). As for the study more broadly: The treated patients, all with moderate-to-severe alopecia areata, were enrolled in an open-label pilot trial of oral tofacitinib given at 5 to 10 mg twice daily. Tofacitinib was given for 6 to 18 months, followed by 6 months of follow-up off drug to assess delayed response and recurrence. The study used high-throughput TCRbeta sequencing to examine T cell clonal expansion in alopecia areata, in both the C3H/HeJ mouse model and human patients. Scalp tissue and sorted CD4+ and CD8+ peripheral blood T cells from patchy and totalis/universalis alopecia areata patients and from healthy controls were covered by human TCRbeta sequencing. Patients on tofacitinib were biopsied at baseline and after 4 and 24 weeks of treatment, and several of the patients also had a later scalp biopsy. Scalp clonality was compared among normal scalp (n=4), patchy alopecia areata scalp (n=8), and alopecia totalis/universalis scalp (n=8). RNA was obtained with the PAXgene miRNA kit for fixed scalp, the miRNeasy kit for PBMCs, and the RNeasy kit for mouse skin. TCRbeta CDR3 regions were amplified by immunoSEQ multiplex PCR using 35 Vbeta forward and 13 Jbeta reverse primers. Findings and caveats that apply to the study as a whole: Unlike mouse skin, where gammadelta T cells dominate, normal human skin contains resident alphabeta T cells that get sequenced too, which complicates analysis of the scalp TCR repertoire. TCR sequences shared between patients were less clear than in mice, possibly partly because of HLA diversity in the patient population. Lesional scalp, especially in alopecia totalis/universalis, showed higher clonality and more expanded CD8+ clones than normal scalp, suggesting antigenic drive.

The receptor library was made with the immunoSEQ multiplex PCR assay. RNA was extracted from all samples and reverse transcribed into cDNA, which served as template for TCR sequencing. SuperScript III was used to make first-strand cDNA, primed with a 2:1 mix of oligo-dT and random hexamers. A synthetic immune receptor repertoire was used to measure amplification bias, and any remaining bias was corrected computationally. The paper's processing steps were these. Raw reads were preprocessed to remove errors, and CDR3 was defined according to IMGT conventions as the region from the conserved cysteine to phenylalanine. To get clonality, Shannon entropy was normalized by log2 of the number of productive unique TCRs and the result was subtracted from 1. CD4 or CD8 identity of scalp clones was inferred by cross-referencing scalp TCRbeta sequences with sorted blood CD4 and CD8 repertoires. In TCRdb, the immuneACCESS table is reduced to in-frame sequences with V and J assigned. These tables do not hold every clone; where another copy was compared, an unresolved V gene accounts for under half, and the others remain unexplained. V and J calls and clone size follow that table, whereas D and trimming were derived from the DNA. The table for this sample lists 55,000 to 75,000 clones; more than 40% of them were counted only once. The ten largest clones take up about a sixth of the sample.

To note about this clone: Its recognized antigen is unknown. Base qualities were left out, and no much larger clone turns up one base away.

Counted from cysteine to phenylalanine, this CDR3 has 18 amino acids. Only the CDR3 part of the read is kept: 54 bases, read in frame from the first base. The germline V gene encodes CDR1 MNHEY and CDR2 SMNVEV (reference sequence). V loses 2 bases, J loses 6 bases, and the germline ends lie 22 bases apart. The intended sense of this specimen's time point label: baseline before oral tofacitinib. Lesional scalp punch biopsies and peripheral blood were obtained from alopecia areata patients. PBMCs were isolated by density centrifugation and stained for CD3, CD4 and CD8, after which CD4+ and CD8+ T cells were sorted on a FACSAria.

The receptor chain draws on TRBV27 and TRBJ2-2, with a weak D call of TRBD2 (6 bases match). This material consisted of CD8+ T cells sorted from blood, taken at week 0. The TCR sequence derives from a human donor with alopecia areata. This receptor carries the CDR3 CASSLGRRIVGRAGELFF. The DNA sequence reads TGTGCCAGCAGTTTAGGGAGGCGGATCGTTGGGCGCGCCGGGGAGCTGTTTTTT.